The next 5 T cell receptor beta chains were all read from a single sample in a study of early T cells in non-severe SARS-CoV-2 infection. TCRdb re-analysed the 5' RACE reads in MiXCR, keeping a single row per CDR3 protein. The sample records approximately 20,000 distinct CDR3 sequences, roughly 5.3% being singletons. Source material: whole blood. These receptors all stem from an adult who was a healthcare worker with PCR-confirmed SARS-CoV-2 infection or an uninfected control (not recorded which).

In its sample, this clonotype was seen many times. The chain combines TRBV7-6 with TRBJ2-1; D possibly corresponds to TRBD2 (6 bases). The V gene lost 4 bases and the J gene lost 1 base, with 11 bases spanning the gap. CDR1 and CDR2 from the germline V gene are SGHVS and FNYEAQ. This CDR3 spans 15 amino acids. CDR3 region: CASSSPGGSYNEQFF. The CDR3, as DNA: TGTGCCAGCAGCTCGCCCGGGGGATCCTACAATGAGCAGTTCTTC.

This clonotype showed up many times. J is TRBJ2-1 and V is TRBV10-3; D is possibly TRBD1 (5 bases). Trimming removed 8 bases at V and 10 bases at J, with 12 bases between. Germline V lookup: CDR1 ENHRY, CDR2 SYGVKD. This CDR3 is built from 11 residues. The CDR3 coding sequence is TGTGCCATCGGGGCCTCAGGGGAGCAGTTCTTC. Its protein is CAIGASGEQFF.

This clonotype was counted only a few times. J is TRBJ1-4 and V is TRBV7-2, with unresolved D. Germline values: CDR1 SGHTA, CDR2 FQGNSA. This CDR3 has 13 amino acids. V was trimmed by 1 base and J by 10 bases, leaving 10 bases between them. The CDR3, as DNA: TGTGCCAGCAGCTTAGACCCCTCGGCAAAACTGTTTTTT. Amino acid sequence: CASSLDPSAKLFF.

This clonotype was counted at least ten times. The chain combines TRBV4-1 with TRBJ2-7; 8 bases fit TRBD2. The CDR3 has 17 residues. Germline CDR1 reads MGHRA; CDR2 reads YSYEKL. With 3 bases clipped from V and 2 bases from J, the junction kept 12 bases outside the gene matches. The CDR3 loop reads CASSQRTSGGGPYEQYF. The CDR3 coding sequence is TGCGCCAGCAGCCAGAGAACTAGCGGTGGAGGTCCCTACGAGCAGTACTTC.

This clonotype showed up just a few times. The rearrangement uses TRBV7-8 and TRBJ2-7; D might be TRBD1 or TRBD2, each matching 5 bases. There are 13 residues in the CDR3. Between the trimmed V and J ends, which lost 3 bases and 6 bases, there was a span of 12 bases. Looked up from germline, CDR1 is SGHVS and CDR2 is FQNEAQ. The CDR3 spells CASSLTGDLEQYF. DNA of the CDR3: TGTGCCAGCAGCTTGACCGGGGACCTCGAGCAGTACTTC.